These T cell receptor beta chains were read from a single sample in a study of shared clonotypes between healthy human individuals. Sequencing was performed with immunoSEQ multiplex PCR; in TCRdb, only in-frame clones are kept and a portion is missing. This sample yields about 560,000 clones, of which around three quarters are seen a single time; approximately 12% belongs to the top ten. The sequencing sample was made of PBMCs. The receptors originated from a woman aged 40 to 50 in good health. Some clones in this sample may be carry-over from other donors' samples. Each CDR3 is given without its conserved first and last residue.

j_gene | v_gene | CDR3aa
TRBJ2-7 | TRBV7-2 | ASSSRTTSSTYEQY
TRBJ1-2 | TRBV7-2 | ASSLARQENYGYT
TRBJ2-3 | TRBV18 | ASTSGGSTDTQY
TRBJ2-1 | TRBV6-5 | ASSVDYSYNEQF
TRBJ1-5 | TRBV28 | ASSLGFSNQPQH
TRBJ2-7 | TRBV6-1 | ASSWAPRDEQY
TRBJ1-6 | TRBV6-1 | ASSAGTLRFH
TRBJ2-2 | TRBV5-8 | ASSHGHGNTPGELF
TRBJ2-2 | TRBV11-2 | ASITVGVFTGELF
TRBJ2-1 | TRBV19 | ASSRGLEQF
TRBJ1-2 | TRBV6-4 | ASSDHPLNNYGYT
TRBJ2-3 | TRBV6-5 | ASSANNRGTDTQY
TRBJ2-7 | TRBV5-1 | ASSGQARSYEQY
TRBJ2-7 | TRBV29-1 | SVGTGNEQY
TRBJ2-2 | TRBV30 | AWSVRRPNTGELF
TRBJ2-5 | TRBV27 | ASSYRGEETQY
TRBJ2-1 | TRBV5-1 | ASSLALASEQF
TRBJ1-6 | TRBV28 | ASSLQGAVSPLH
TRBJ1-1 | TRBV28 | ASSPRDRDLPEAF
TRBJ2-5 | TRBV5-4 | ASSLGTGPPFETQY
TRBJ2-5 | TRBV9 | ASSVDIGGQETQY
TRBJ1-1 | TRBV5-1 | ASSLVWAGIDTEAF
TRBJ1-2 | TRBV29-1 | SVGVGGYT
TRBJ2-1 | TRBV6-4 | ASSRTSGHNEQF
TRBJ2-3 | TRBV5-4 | ASSSKGADTQY
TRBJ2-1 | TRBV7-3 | ASSPASLYNEQF
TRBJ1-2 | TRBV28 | ASSLEASGYGYT
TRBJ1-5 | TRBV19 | ASSLPPRDRQASNQPQH
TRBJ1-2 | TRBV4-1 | ASSQESQVLGYT
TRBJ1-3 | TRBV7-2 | ASSRQRQGAGGNTIY
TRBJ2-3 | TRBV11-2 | ASSFMTGADTQY
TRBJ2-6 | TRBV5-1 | ASSLWGGDSSGANVLT
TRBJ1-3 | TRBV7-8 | ASSLGWNTIY
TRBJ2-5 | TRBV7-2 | ASSLGSSIEETQY
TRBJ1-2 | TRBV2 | ASSRQLTERRGYT